This TCR beta chain was identified during a study of control samples from healthy donors and cancer patients. Libraries were prepared by immunoSEQ multiplex PCR; TCRdb keeps only in-frame clonotypes and omits some of them. The sample lists 45,000 to 60,000 clones, around 94% seen once, with 3.5% to 4.5% in the top ten. The clonotype was recovered from a man aged 25 to 45 in good health. Input material: blood.

DNA for the CDR3: TGTGCCAGCAGTGACGGGGACAGAATGAATTCACCCCTCCACTTT. Translated, it gives CASSDGDRMNSPLHF. V and J are TRBV6-4 and TRBJ1-6; TRBD1 matches at 7 bases. V trimming: 2 bases; J trimming: 7 bases; junction bases outside the gene matches: 5. There are 15 residues in the CDR3. Germline loops: CDR1 MRHNA, CDR2 SNTAGT.